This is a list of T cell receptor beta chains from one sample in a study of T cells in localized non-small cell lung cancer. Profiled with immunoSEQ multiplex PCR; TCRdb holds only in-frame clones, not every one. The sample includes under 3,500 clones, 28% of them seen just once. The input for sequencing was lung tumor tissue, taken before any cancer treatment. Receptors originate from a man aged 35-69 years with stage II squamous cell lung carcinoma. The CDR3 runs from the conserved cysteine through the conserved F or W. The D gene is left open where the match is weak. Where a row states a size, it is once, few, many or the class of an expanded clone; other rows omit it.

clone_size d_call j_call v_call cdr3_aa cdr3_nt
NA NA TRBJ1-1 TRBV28 CASTPPSGGKNTEAFF TGTGCCAGCACACCCCCCTCGGGAGGTAAGAACACTGAAGCTTTCTTT
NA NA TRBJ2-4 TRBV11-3 CASSLERGDAKNIQYF TGTGCCAGCAGCTTAGAAAGGGGAGATGCCAAAAACATTCAGTACTTC
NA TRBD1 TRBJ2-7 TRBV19 CASRTGADEQYF TGTGCCAGTAGGACAGGGGCGGACGAGCAGTACTTC
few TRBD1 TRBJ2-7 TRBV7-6 CASSIRQGVTNYEQYF TGTGCCAGCAGCATCCGTCAGGGGGTAACTAACTACGAGCAGTACTTC
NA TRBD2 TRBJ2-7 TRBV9 CASSVGLAGEQYF TGTGCCAGCAGCGTAGGTCTAGCGGGCGAGCAGTACTTC
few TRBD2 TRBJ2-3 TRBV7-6 CASSLMTSAADTQYF TGTGCCAGCAGCTTAATGACTAGCGCGGCAGATACGCAGTATTTT
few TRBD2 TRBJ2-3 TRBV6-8 CASSYSWTAGTSGVSTDTQYF TGTGCCAGCAGTTATAGTTGGACAGCCGGGACTAGCGGGGTTAGCACAGATACGCAGTATTTT
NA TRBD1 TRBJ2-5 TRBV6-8 CASSYSDRETQYF TGTGCCAGCAGTTACTCGGACAGGGAGACCCAGTACTTC
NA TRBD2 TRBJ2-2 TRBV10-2 CASSEAGTSGRGELFF TGCGCCAGCAGTGAAGCCGGGACTAGCGGGAGAGGGGAGCTGTTTTTT
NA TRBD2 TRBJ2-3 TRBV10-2 CASSEISGGPPDTQYF TGCGCCAGCAGTGAGATTAGCGGGGGGCCTCCAGATACGCAGTATTTT
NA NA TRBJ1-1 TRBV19 CASRDRRNTEAFF TGTGCCAGTAGGGACCGCCGGAACACTGAAGCTTTCTTT
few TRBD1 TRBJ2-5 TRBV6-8 CASKQGPQETQYF TGTGCCAGCAAACAGGGGCCCCAAGAGACCCAGTACTTC
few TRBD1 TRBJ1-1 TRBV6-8 CASSGDRGTEAFF TGTGCCAGCAGTGGAGACAGGGGCACTGAAGCTTTCTTT
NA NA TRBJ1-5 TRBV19 CASSIQTLGNQPQHF TGTGCCAGTAGTATCCAGACCCTTGGCAATCAGCCCCAGCATTTT
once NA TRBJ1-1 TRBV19 CASSPRGGSTFTEAFF TGTGCCAGTAGTCCAAGGGGGGGCTCCACTTTCACTGAAGCTTTCTTT
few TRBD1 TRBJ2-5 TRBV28 CASRGQGVETQYF TGTGCCAGCAGGGGACAGGGGGTGGAGACCCAGTACTTC
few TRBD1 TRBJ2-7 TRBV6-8 CASRTGGDEQYF TGTGCCAGCAGGACAGGGGGGGACGAGCAGTACTTC
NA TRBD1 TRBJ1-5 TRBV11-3 CASSKGQRDQPQHF TGTGCCAGCAGCAAGGGACAGAGGGATCAGCCCCAGCATTTT
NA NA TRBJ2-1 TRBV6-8 CASSYPANEQFF TGTGCCAGCAGTTACCCGGCCAATGAGCAGTTCTTC
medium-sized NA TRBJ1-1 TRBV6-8 CASTRRGDTEAFF TGTGCCAGCACCAGGAGAGGAGACACTGAAGCTTTCTTT
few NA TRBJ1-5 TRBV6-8 CASSPRNGGWSNQPQHF TGTGCCAGCAGTCCCCGCAACGGGGGCTGGAGCAATCAGCCCCAGCATTTT
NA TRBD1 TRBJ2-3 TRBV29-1 CSVSGTGGSRATDTQYF TGCAGCGTATCCGGGACAGGCGGGTCAAGAGCCACAGATACGCAGTATTTT
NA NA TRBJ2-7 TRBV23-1 CASSQGKGFSDEQYF TGCGCCAGCAGCCAAGGGAAGGGGTTTAGCGACGAGCAGTACTTC
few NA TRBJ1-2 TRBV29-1 CSSSGRDTSNYGYTF TGCAGCTCCTCCGGTCGGGACACCTCAAACTATGGCTACACCTTC
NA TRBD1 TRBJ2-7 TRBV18 CASSPLGQGIGYEQYF TGTGCCAGCTCACCACTAGGACAGGGAATCGGGTACGAGCAGTACTTC
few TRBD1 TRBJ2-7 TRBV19 CASSPTRTGSNEQYF TGTGCCAGTAGCCCCACGAGGACAGGTAGCAACGAGCAGTACTTC